Sequencing of this T cell receptor (beta chain) was carried out in a study of blood T cells in healthy people across ages (dated by TCRdb to about 2015). Regarding the complete study: In model experiments, template switching captured about one uniquely barcoded TCR beta cDNA molecule for every two T cells. Using deep sequencing normalized with unique cDNA molecular identifiers, the study measured how TCR beta repertoire diversity changes with age. The donors were divided into four age groups: young (average approximately 16 years), middle-aged (around 37), aged (62) and long-lived (82). To avoid experimental bias, donors of different ages were randomly spread across the sequencing lanes. For two donors (one aged 18 to 29 and one aged 80 or older), the study analyzed two additional independent replicas of 1 million unique cDNA reads from the same blood draw. The study at large found these results: A strong correlation was found between observed TCR beta diversity and the percentage of naive T cells measured by flow cytometry. Total diversity estimates from one million sequenced T cells were considered lower bounds and underestimates. Observed TCR beta diversity per million T cells fell roughly linearly with age, and a significant reduction was already apparent by age roughly 40. Compared with the aged group, the long-lived group had more naive CD4+ T cells, fewer expanded clones and increased TCR diversity, suggesting age selection. Because donor CMV infection status was unknown, age-related changes in expanded clonotypes were potentially confounded. Since profiling was done on bulk unsorted PBMCs, naive and antigen-experienced compartments could not be conclusively compared.

Here V drops 7 bases and J drops 5 bases, and the junction holds 17 bases not matched to any gene. CDR1 is given as MDHEN and CDR2 as SYDVKM, both from the germline V gene. Counted from cysteine to phenylalanine, this CDR3 has 17 amino acids. The kept DNA is CDR3 alone, 51 bases in frame from the first base. The 39 donors, aged about 6 to 95 years, were systemically healthy Caucasian individuals from Russia. Each donor gave 8 to 10 milliliters of peripheral blood, drawn into EDTA-treated Vacutainer tubes. PBMCs were isolated by Ficoll-Paque density-gradient centrifugation, with at least 6 million obtained per sample. Trizol reagent was used to extract total RNA from PBMCs, with at least 5.5 micrograms per sample. The percentages of naive CD45RAhigh/CD27high T cells were determined by flow cytometry on a PBMC aliquot from every donor. Libraries were constructed by 5' RACE. The listed sequencing device is Illumina HiSeq 2500. The second PCR ran for about 6 to 11 cycles and used a J-beta primer mix along with a sample-barcoded 5' primer. A unique molecular identifier was introduced onto each TCR beta cDNA molecule by a template-switch 5' adaptor carrying 12 random nucleotides. At least 2.5 million CDR3-containing paired-end reads were obtained from each sample. First-strand cDNA synthesis was performed from all RNA using the Mint cDNA synthesis kit, with priming by a TRBC-specific oligonucleotide. All cDNA was treated with uracil-DNA glycosylase and then went through a first 18-cycle PCR with the universal primers M1SS and BC2_uni_R. For the original study's pipeline: For normalization, 1 million high-quality reads, each with a distinct molecular identifier, were randomly selected from each sample. Reads with shared molecular identifiers were discarded instead of being binned into consensus sequences. MiTCR, run with a Q25 quality threshold and the strictest error-elimination algorithm, handled CDR3 identification, clonotype clustering and error correction. A nonparametric unseen species model with Euler transformation was used to estimate lower-bound total TCR beta diversity. The public reads were reprocessed in TCRdb via fastp at Q25 and MiXCR, keeping in-frame beta chains. Each entry is one CDR3 protein sequence, shown with its most common DNA and genes. These V and J calls originate from TCRdb's pipeline instead of the authors' own analysis. Counted in this sample were around 670,000 distinct CDR3 sequences; roughly 31% of them appeared once. The ten largest account for about 15% of the sample.

This clonotype turned up a few times. Its antigen is still unknown. Given a much more abundant clone one base away, this may be a read error. The receptor comes from a woman over 75 in good health. The sequenced material came from blood. The V gene is TRBV28 and the J gene is TRBJ1-5, with TRBD1 matching 7 junction bases. The nucleotides are TGTGCCAGCAAGGGAAAAGTATTAGGGGGCAGGCATCAGCCCCAGCATTTT. Translated, this gives CASKGKVLGGRHQPQHF.